The T cell receptor beta chain described here comes from a study of early T cells in non-severe SARS-CoV-2 infection. As for the study in general: Chains stayed unpaired after sequencing of bulk RNA from unsorted whole blood. Study-wide findings and caveats: Using VDJdb, the matching emphasized anti-spike CD8 responses while missing private and CD4 specificities.

cDNA molecules, individually, were tagged with unique molecular identifiers. TCRdb re-called the 5' RACE reads through MiXCR, storing one row per CDR3 protein. The data show under 25,000 distinct CDR3 sequences, about 5% seen once. CDR1 is MDHEN and CDR2 is SYDVKM in the germline V gene. The V and J ends lost 6 bases and 2 bases respectively, with 17 bases between them. This CDR3 is built from 16 residues. In this sample, this clonotype is medium-sized (0.01 to 0.1%). Antigen: not known. This sequence joins TRBV28 and TRBJ1-5, with TRBD1 as a possible D gene (6 bases). The sequence derives from an adult who was a healthcare worker with PCR-confirmed SARS-CoV-2 infection or an uninfected control (not recorded which). Sequenced sample: whole blood. The CDR3 nucleotides read TGTGCCAGCAGCAAAACTCGGGGGCAGGGCAATCAGCCCCAGCATTTT. It encodes CASSKTRGQGNQPQHF.